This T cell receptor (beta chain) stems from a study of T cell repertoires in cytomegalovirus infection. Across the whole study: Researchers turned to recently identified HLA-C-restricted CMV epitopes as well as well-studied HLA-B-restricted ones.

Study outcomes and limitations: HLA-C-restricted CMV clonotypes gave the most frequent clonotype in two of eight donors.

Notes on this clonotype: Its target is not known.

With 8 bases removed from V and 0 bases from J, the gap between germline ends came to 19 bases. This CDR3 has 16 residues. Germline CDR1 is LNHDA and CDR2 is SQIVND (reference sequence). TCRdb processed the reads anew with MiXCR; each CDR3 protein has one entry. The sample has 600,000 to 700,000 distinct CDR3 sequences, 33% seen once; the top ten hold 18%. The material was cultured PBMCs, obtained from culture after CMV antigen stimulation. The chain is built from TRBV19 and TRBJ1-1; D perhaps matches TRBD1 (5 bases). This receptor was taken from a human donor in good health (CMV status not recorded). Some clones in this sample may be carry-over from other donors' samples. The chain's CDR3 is CASSTGQIFMNTEAFF. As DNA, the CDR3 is TGTGCCAGTTCAACGGGGCAGATTTTCATGAACACTGAAGCTTTCTTT.